These 21 T cell receptor beta chains were all obtained from the same sample, sequenced in a study of blood T cell repertoires in COVID-19. Measured with immunoSEQ multiplex PCR; TCRdb has only the in-frame clones, and not every one. Of around 60,000 clones detected, 90% appear once; the ten largest clones hold 0.95% to 1.5%. Sequencing used peripheral blood. The receptor source for this set is a man aged 55 to 70 with acute or convalescent COVID-19.

V gene TRBV20-1 combines with J gene TRBJ1-1; 7 bases map to TRBD1. There are 11 residues in the CDR3. CDR1 is DFQATT, CDR2 SNEGSKA, per germline (reference sequence). The V gene end was trimmed by 4 bases and the J gene end by 7 bases; junction bases not matched to a gene: 3. CDR3 amino acids: CSANDRDEAFF. The CDR3 nucleotides are TGCAGTGCTAATGACAGGGATGAAGCTTTCTTT.

Here the CDR3 DNA reads TGTGCCAGCAGCTTTAGGGACAGGGGAAATGAAAAACTGTTTTTT. It codes for CASSFRDRGNEKLFF. The rearrangement uses TRBV5-4 and TRBJ1-4; the match to TRBD1 covers 10 bases. This CDR3 comprises 15 residues. Looked up from germline, CDR1 is SGHNT and CDR2 is YYREEE (reference sequence). The ends lost 2 bases at V and 5 bases at J; junction bases unmatched: 3.

The chain is built from TRBV15 and TRBJ2-1; D might be TRBD2 (6 bases). The CDR3 consists of 13 residues. The V and J ends lost 3 bases and 5 bases respectively, with 8 bases between them. CDR1 is LNHNV, CDR2 YYDKDF, per germline (reference sequence). The CDR3 reads CATSRTRNNEQFF. CDR3 nucleotide sequence: TGTGCCACCAGCAGGACTAGAAACAATGAGCAGTTCTTC.

The chain couples TRBV5-1 to TRBJ2-7; a possible D gene is TRBD1 (5 bases). The CDR3 is made up of 13 amino acids. CDR1 is SGHRS and CDR2 is YFSETQ in the germline V gene. V was trimmed by 5 bases and J by 0 bases, leaving 9 bases between them. The CDR3 spells CASRQESSYEQYF. CDR3 nucleotides: TGCGCCAGCAGACAGGAAAGCTCCTACGAGCAGTACTTC.

This chain links TRBV15 with TRBJ1-2; TRBD1 is a possible D gene (6 bases). Germline V gene data show CDR1 as LNHNV and CDR2 as YYDKDF (reference sequence). The CDR3 is 15 residues long. Trimming took 0 bases from V and 4 from J, leaving 12 bases between them. The CDR3 sequence: CATSRDSQGSYGYTF. Here the CDR3 DNA reads TGTGCCACCAGCAGAGATTCCCAGGGGAGCTATGGCTACACCTTC.

V gene TRBV14 combines with J gene TRBJ1-6; D is uncertain. This CDR3 comprises 15 residues. V was shortened by 3 bases and J by 7 bases, with 13 bases between the two germline ends. Germline loops: CDR1 SGHDN, CDR2 FVKESK. The CDR3 loop reads CASSQVVAANSPLHF. For the CDR3, the DNA is TGTGCCAGCAGCCAGGTCGTAGCCGCCAATTCACCCCTCCACTTT.

This clone showed up just a few times. J is TRBJ1-1 and V is TRBV30; 9 bases line up with TRBD1. Germline CDR1 reads GTSNPN; CDR2 reads SVGIG (reference sequence). V lost 4 bases to trimming and J lost 1 base; unmatched junction nucleotides: 10. The CDR3 loop spans 16 amino acids. CDR3: CAWTPRDRVWNTEAFF. The CDR3 coding sequence is TGTGCCTGGACTCCGCGGGACAGGGTATGGAACACTGAAGCTTTCTTT.

This chain links TRBV5-1 with TRBJ1-1; D gene unclear. The CDR3 covers 14 residues. Germline V gene lookup returns CDR1 SGHRS and CDR2 YFSETQ. Trimming pared 0 bases from V and 1 base from J, leaving 7 bases between. CDR3 sequence: CASSLVGRNTEAFF. In nucleotides, the CDR3 is TGCGCCAGCAGCTTGGTTGGGCGGAACACTGAAGCTTTCTTT.

The rearrangement links TRBV10-3 to TRBJ1-1, with TRBD1 matching 10 bases. This CDR3 is built from 14 residues. J was trimmed by 6 bases and V by 4 bases; bases with no gene match: 5. Germline V CDR1 and CDR2: ENHRY, SYGVKD. DNA of the CDR3: TGTGCCATCAGTGGGACAGGGGGGGTCTCTGAAGCTTTCTTT. It specifies CAISGTGGVSEAFF.

This clone has only one observation. The CDR3 DNA reads TGTGCCAGCAGCTTAAGACAGGGCGAGGTGATCGGGAACACTGAAGCTTTCTTT. Translation gives CASSLRQGEVIGNTEAFF. The gene calls are TRBV7-8 and TRBJ1-1; TRBD1 aligns across 7 bases. The CDR3 totals 18 residues. Germline CDR1 reads SGHVS; CDR2 reads FQNEAQ. V trimming: 2 bases; J trimming: 1 base; junction bases outside the gene matches: 13.

V and J are TRBV5-1 and TRBJ2-7; no clear D gene. The germline V and J ends were trimmed by 7 bases and 5 bases, with 10 bases remaining between them. Per the germline V gene, CDR1 is SGHRS and CDR2 is YFSETQ. The CDR3 covers 11 residues. The CDR3 DNA reads TGCGCCAGCTCCTCAGAAAACGAGCAGTACTTC. Amino acids: CASSSENEQYF.

Worth noting for this clone: The same CDR3 can be traced to other DNA sequences in this sample. J is TRBJ1-1 and V is TRBV18, with a tentative D call TRBD1 (6 bases). The germline V and J ends were trimmed by 3 bases and 1 base, with 6 bases remaining between them. Germline V lookup: CDR1 KGHSH, CDR2 LQKENI. The CDR3 totals 13 residues. The CDR3 nucleotides are TGTGCCAGCTCACCGGGGGCGAACACTGAAGCTTTCTTT. This encodes CASSPGANTEAFF.

V usage is TRBV9 and J usage is TRBJ2-7, with 9 bases fitting TRBD1. Germline trimming cut 0 bases from V and 4 bases from J; bases unmatched to any gene: 5. The CDR3 spans 15 residues. In germline, CDR1 is SGDLS, CDR2 YYNGEE. For the CDR3, the DNA is TGTGCCAGCAGCGTAGCAACAGGGGGCTTGTACGAGCAGTACTTC. This translates into CASSVATGGLYEQYF.

The chain carries TRBV10-1 and TRBJ2-7; D perhaps matches TRBD2 (6 bases). Trimming took 5 bases from V and 5 from J, leaving 16 bases between them. The germline CDR1 and CDR2 sequences are WNHNN and SYGVQD (reference sequence). This CDR3 is 14 amino acids long. This CDR3 reads CASSMGRTWDEQYF. DNA for the CDR3: TGCGCCAGCAGTATGGGGAGGACGTGGGACGAGCAGTACTTC.

This chain connects TRBV19 to TRBJ1-6, with 9 positions matching TRBD1. Trimming took 6 bases from V and 1 from J; bases not matched to a gene: 4. The CDR3 spans 16 residues. CDR1 and CDR2 from the germline V gene are LNHDA and SQIVND (reference sequence). The CDR3 spells CASRQGAGSYNSPLHF. In DNA form, the CDR3 reads TGTGCCAGTAGACAGGGGGCTGGGTCCTATAATTCACCCCTCCACTTT.

The chain combines TRBV11-2 with TRBJ2-7, with D perhaps matching TRBD2 (5 bases). This CDR3 spans 12 amino acids. Germline V gene lookup returns CDR1 SGHAT and CDR2 FQNNGV. V was clipped by 2 bases and J by 5 bases, with 7 bases between them. The CDR3 nucleotides are TGTGCCAGCAGCTTATGGCGGGACGAGCAGTACTTC. Translation: CASSLWRDEQYF.

The V and J genes are TRBV4-2 and TRBJ2-7; 7 bases agree with TRBD1. This CDR3 spans 15 amino acids. The germline V gene encodes CDR1 LGHNA and CDR2 YNFKEQ. Germline trimming cut 2 bases from V and 1 base from J; bases unmatched to any gene: 5. The CDR3 nucleotides read TGTGCCAGCAGCCAATTACGACAGGGTTCCTACGAGCAGTACTTC. This sequence encodes CASSQLRQGSYEQYF.

This chain connects TRBV28 to TRBJ1-5; D is unclear. Germline V gene sequence: CDR1 MDHEN, CDR2 SYDVKM. This CDR3 spans 12 amino acids. Deletions cut 6 bases from V and 7 bases from J, with 10 bases between. The CDR3 nucleotides are TGTGCCAGCAGCAACCGAGGGCAGCCCCAGCATTTT. Amino acid sequence: CASSNRGQPQHF.

J is TRBJ2-5 and V is TRBV7-2; D not certain. The V end was cut by 5 bases, the J end by 1 base, with 8 bases between. Germline V CDR1 and CDR2: SGHTA, FQGNSA. This CDR3 spans 13 amino acids. The CDR3 loop is CASSVYSQETQYF. The CDR3 DNA reads as TGTGCCAGCAGCGTTTATAGCCAAGAGACCCAGTACTTC. The full variable domain, completed using reference TRBV7-2 and TRBJ2-5, is GAGVSQSPSNKVTEKGKDVELRCDPISGHTALYWYRQSLGQGLEFLIYFQGNSAPDKSGLPSDRFSAERTGGSVSTLTIQRTQQEDSAVYLCASSVYSQETQYFGPGTRLLVL.

The rearrangement links TRBV29-1 to TRBJ1-4; possibly TRBD1 for D (6 bases). V dropped 4 bases and J dropped 3 bases, with 15 bases sitting between them. CDR3 length: 15 amino acids. The germline V gene encodes CDR1 SQVTM and CDR2 ANQGSEA. This CDR3 reads CSVGRGGVANEKLFF. Written as DNA, the CDR3 is TGCAGCGTTGGTAGGGGGGGAGTAGCTAATGAAAAACTGTTTTTT.

The V gene is TRBV15, the J gene TRBJ2-7, with D possibly TRBD1 on 6 matching bases. Trimming stripped 1 base from V and 7 bases from J, with 17 bases between. This CDR3 is built from 15 residues. Germline V gene data show CDR1 as LNHNV and CDR2 as YYDKDF (reference sequence). The CDR3 protein is CATSRGPRGMREQYF. In DNA form, the CDR3 reads TGTGCCACCAGCAGAGGTCCTAGGGGGATGCGAGAGCAGTACTTC.